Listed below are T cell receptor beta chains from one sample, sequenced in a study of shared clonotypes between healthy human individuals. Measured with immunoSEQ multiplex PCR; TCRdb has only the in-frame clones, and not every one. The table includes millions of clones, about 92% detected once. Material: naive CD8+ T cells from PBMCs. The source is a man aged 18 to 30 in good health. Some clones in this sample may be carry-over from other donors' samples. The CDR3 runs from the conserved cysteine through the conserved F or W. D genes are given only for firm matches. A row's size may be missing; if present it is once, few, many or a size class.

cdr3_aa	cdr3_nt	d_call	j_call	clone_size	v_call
CASRRLALNQEQYF	TGTGCCAGCAGGAGACTAGCCCTCAATCAAGAGCAGTACTTC	TRBD2	TRBJ2-7	-	TRBV27
CSAVTTTGPTEAFF	TGCAGCGCGGTCACCACAACAGGGCCCACTGAAGCTTTCTTT	-	TRBJ1-1	-	TRBV29-1
CASTPRTLYEQYF	TGTGCCAGCACTCCCAGGACCCTCTACGAGCAGTACTTC	-	TRBJ2-7	-	TRBV28
CASSQEQGVFTDTQYF	TGTGCCAGCAGCCAAGAACAAGGTGTTTTCACAGATACGCAGTATTTT	-	TRBJ2-3	-	TRBV4-2
CSVGGTGRGTEAFF	TGCAGCGTTGGGGGGACAGGAAGGGGCACTGAAGCTTTCTTT	TRBD1	TRBJ1-1	-	TRBV29-1
CASSGPRDTPYEQYF	TGTGCCAGCAGTGGCCCCAGGGACACCCCCTACGAGCAGTACTTC	-	TRBJ2-7	-	TRBV28
CASSDADRGLKGYTF	TGTGCCAGCAGTGACGCGGACAGGGGGCTTAAAGGCTACACCTTC	TRBD1	TRBJ1-2	-	TRBV2
CASSFQALAGGLYNEQFF	TGTGCCAGCAGCTTCCAGGCGCTGGCGGGAGGTCTCTACAATGAGCAGTTCTTC	TRBD2	TRBJ2-1	-	TRBV9
CATSRDPGAYEQYF	TGTGCCACCAGCAGAGACCCGGGTGCCTACGAGCAGTACTTC	-	TRBJ2-7	-	TRBV15
CASSVGGTKETQYF	TGTGCCAGCAGCGTTGGCGGGACGAAGGAGACCCAGTACTTC	-	TRBJ2-5	-	TRBV9
CASSLSMGVYEQYF	TGTGCCAGCAGTTTATCGATGGGGGTCTACGAGCAGTACTTC	-	TRBJ2-7	-	TRBV27
CASSLANLGAFGEKLFF	TGTGCCAGCAGCTTAGCGAACTTAGGGGCATTTGGGGAAAAACTGTTTTTT	-	TRBJ1-4	-	TRBV7-8
CASSPRLAGGVETQYF	TGTGCCAGCAGCCCTAGACTAGCGGGAGGGGTGGAGACCCAGTACTTC	TRBD2	TRBJ2-5	-	TRBV7-9
CASSDNSPSSYNEQFF	TGTGCCAGCAGCGACAATAGTCCGAGCTCCTACAATGAGCAGTTCTTC	-	TRBJ2-1	-	TRBV7-3
CASSRISTEQFF	TGTGCCAGCAGCCGGATCTCGACTGAGCAGTTCTTC	-	TRBJ2-1	-	TRBV7-9
CASSLTPWVSGANVLTF	TGTGCCAGCAGTTTGACACCATGGGTATCTGGGGCCAACGTCCTGACTTTC	-	TRBJ2-6	once	TRBV27
CASSRFPGLAVKDTQYF	TGTGCCAGCTCAAGATTCCCGGGACTAGCAGTCAAAGATACGCAGTATTTT	TRBD2	TRBJ2-3	-	TRBV18
CASSILYSNQPQHF	TGTGCCAGTAGTATACTGTATAGCAATCAGCCCCAGCATTTT	-	TRBJ1-5	-	TRBV19
CASKTGGMQFF	TGTGCCAGCAAAACAGGGGGTATGCAGTTCTTC	TRBD1	TRBJ2-1	-	TRBV6-6
CASSLALGLQETQYF	TGTGCCAGCAGCTTAGCGTTAGGGCTACAAGAGACCCAGTACTTC	-	TRBJ2-5	-	TRBV7-8
CASTTTGLAGEGGELFF	TGTGCCAGCACCACCACCGGACTAGCGGGAGAGGGAGGGGAGCTGTTTTTT	TRBD2	TRBJ2-2	-	TRBV27
CASRLAQGTVNQPQHF	TGTGCAAGTCGCTTAGCGCAGGGGACAGTCAATCAGCCCCAGCATTTT	-	TRBJ1-5	-	TRBV12-2
CSVELATTYEQYF	TGCAGCGTTGAACTAGCAACGACCTACGAGCAGTACTTC	-	TRBJ2-7	-	TRBV29-1
CASSQGTGRSYEQYF	TGCGCCAGCAGCCAAGGGACAGGTCGATCCTACGAGCAGTACTTC	TRBD1	TRBJ2-7	-	TRBV4-1
CASSPGAGELFF	TGTGCCAGCTCACCAGGGGCCGGGGAGCTGTTTTTT	-	TRBJ2-2	-	TRBV18